A single sample is the source of the 12 T cell receptor beta chains below, sequenced in a study of memory CD4+ T cells and cytomegalovirus serostatus. Generated by immunoSEQ multiplex PCR, the TCRdb table keeps only in-frame clones and is missing some. The sample has 50,000 to 75,000 clones, 75% to 85% seen once; the top ten hold nearly 0.9%. Single viable CD3+CD4+CD8-CD45RO+ cells were sorted as the memory CD4+ T cells. Sequencing was performed on memory CD4+ T cells from blood. The receptors originated from an adult in good health and CMV-seronegative.

The genes are TRBV7-3 and TRBJ2-1; 8 bases are a match to TRBD2. Germline CDR1 and CDR2: SGHTA and FQGTGA. V trimming: 5 bases; J trimming: 7 bases; junction bases outside the gene matches: 13. This CDR3 has 16 residues. DNA for the CDR3: TGTGCCAGCAGCCCCGCCGGGACTAGGGAAGGAAATGAGCAGTTCTTC. Translation: CASSPAGTREGNEQFF. Drawing the rest from reference TRBV7-3 and TRBJ2-1, the complete variable domain is GAGVSQTPSNKVTEKGKYVELRCDPISGHTALYWYRQSLGQGPEFLIYFQGTGAADDSGLPNDRFFAVRPEGSVSTLKIQRTERGDSAVYLCASSPAGTREGNEQFFGPGTRLTVL.

This clone was found once. The V and J genes are TRBV11-3 and TRBJ2-3; D is undetermined. The germline V gene encodes CDR1 SGHNT and CDR2 YENEEA. V was cut by 2 bases and J by 3 bases, with 3 bases left in between. The CDR3 sequence is 12 residues long. CDR3 region: CASSLRTDTQYF. CDR3 nucleotides: TGTGCCAGCAGCTTAAGGACAGATACGCAGTATTTT. Full variable domain (missing parts from reference TRBV11-3 and TRBJ2-3): EAGVVQSPRYKIIEKKQPVAFWCNPISGHNTLYWYLQNLGQGPELLIRYENEEAVDDSQLPKDRFSAERLKGVDSTLKIQPAELGDSAVYLCASSLRTDTQYFGPGTRLTVL.

The V gene is TRBV4-1, the J gene TRBJ1-1; no clear D. From germline, CDR1 is MGHRA and CDR2 YSYEKL. With 3 bases removed from V and 6 bases from J, the gap between germline ends came to 8 bases. This CDR3 has 12 residues. CDR3 DNA: TGCGCCAGCAGCCACGCGTACTCTGAAGCTTTCTTT. Its translation: CASSHAYSEAFF.

This sequence joins TRBV20-1 and TRBJ1-2; D not certain. This CDR3 has 10 amino acids. Germline lookup yields CDR1 DFQATT and CDR2 SNEGSKA (reference sequence). V was clipped by 3 bases and J by 3 bases, with 2 bases between them. The CDR3 protein is CSARYYGYTF. For the CDR3, the DNA is TGCAGTGCTAGGTACTATGGCTACACCTTC.

This chain connects TRBV18 to TRBJ2-1; D is possibly TRBD1 (5 bases). V gave up 0 bases and J gave up 0 bases, with 9 bases separating them. Germline lookup yields CDR1 KGHSH and CDR2 LQKENI. The length of the CDR3 is 16 residues. This chain's CDR3 is CASSPPTAPSYNEQFF. The CDR3 coding sequence is TGTGCCAGCTCACCACCGACAGCGCCCTCCTACAATGAGCAGTTCTTC.

V and J are TRBV7-2 and TRBJ2-5, with TRBD2 identical over 9 bases. The V segment lost 5 bases and the J segment 0 bases; nucleotides outside the gene matches: 10. The germline CDR1 and CDR2 sequences are SGHTA and FQGNSA. The length of the CDR3 is 17 residues. CDR3 amino acids: CASSPMISGGYQETQYF. As DNA, the CDR3 is TGTGCCAGCAGCCCTATGATTAGCGGGGGATACCAAGAGACCCAGTACTTC.

The V call is TRBV5-1, the J call TRBJ2-7; D may correspond to TRBD1 or TRBD2 (6 bases each). The germline gives CDR1 SGHRS, CDR2 YFSETQ. This CDR3 comprises 15 residues. The V end was cut by 2 bases, the J end by 3 bases, with 15 bases between. CDR3 in DNA: TGCGCCAGCAGCTTATCGGGGGCCGGCGGCTACGAGCAGTACTTC. Its protein product is CASSLSGAGGYEQYF.

This chain links TRBV7-9 with TRBJ1-2, with D possibly being TRBD1 (5 bases). CDR3 length: 16 residues. V lost 8 bases to trimming and J lost 3 bases, with 22 bases between them. The germline gives CDR1 SEHNR, CDR2 FQNEAQ (reference sequence). The CDR3 DNA sequence: TGTGCCAGCCAGGATACCGGGGGACGGGGGGACTATGGCTACACCTTC. It codes for CASQDTGGRGDYGYTF.

The J gene is TRBJ2-7, the V gene TRBV7-1; TRBD2 agrees at 10 bases. TRBV7-1 counts as an open reading frame of uncertain function. The J segment lost 6 bases and the V segment lost 5 bases, leaving 7 bases of the junction unmatched. This CDR3 spans 14 amino acids. CDR3 loop: CASSEGLAETEQYF. CDR3 nucleotides: TGTGCCAGCAGCGAAGGACTAGCGGAGACCGAGCAGTACTTC.

The genes are TRBV19 and TRBJ1-1; D gene unclear. CDR3 size: 11 residues. V was cut by 5 bases and J by 5 bases, with 6 bases left in between. Germline V gene data show CDR1 as LNHDA and CDR2 as SQIVND (reference sequence). Here the CDR3 DNA reads TGTGCCAGTAGTCAGCGGACTGAAGCTTTCTTT. It yields the protein CASSQRTEAFF.

V usage is TRBV27 and J usage is TRBJ1-2; no clear D. The germline V gene has CDR1 MNHEY and CDR2 SMNVEV (reference sequence). The CDR3 runs 14 residues. Trimming took 0 bases from V and 4 from J, leaving 9 bases between them. In nucleotides, the CDR3 is TGTGCCAGCAGTTTATCGGGCGGGAGCTATGGCTACACCTTC. Translated: CASSLSGGSYGYTF.

V gene TRBV7-9 combines with J gene TRBJ2-1; D unclear. Germline assignment: CDR1 SEHNR and CDR2 FQNEAQ (reference sequence). V gave up 5 bases and J gave up 6 bases, with 14 bases separating them. This CDR3 comprises 14 residues. CDR3 coding DNA: TGTGCCAGCAGCCGGATAGATGGGCTCAATGAGCAGTTCTTC. It translates to CASSRIDGLNEQFF.